Below, 2 T cell receptor beta chains from the same sample are listed, as sequenced in a study of blood T cell repertoires in COVID-19. This table comes from immunoSEQ multiplex PCR, and its TCRdb copy is limited to in-frame clones, with some not included. The table includes about 62,000 clones, about nine tenths detected once. The sample comprised peripheral blood. The receptors here all came from an elderly woman with acute or convalescent COVID-19.

CDR3 sequence: CASSPGGSTDTQYF. The CDR3 DNA sequence: TGTGCCAGCAGCCCAGGGGGTAGCACAGATACGCAGTATTTT. The chain carries TRBV3-1 (or the pseudogene TRBV3-2) and TRBJ2-3; 7 nucleotides match TRBD1. This CDR3 comprises 14 residues. Trimming at V came to 4 bases and at J to 0 bases, leaving 1 base not matched to a gene. Germline assignment: CDR1 LGHDT and CDR2 YNNKEL (reference sequence).

This sequence joins TRBV19 and TRBJ2-2; D call uncertain. The germline V and J ends were trimmed by 6 bases and 0 bases, with 11 bases remaining between them. The germline CDR1 and CDR2 sequences are LNHDA and SQIVND (reference sequence). The CDR3 totals 15 residues. For the CDR3, the DNA is TGTGCCAGTAGGACCGTGGCGGCGAACACCGGGGAGCTGTTTTTT. It codes for CASRTVAANTGELFF.